This T cell receptor beta chain was identified during a study of cytomegalovirus exposure and HLA in healthy donors. Whole-study context: A data release that came early held approximately 85 million unique TCRs from HLA-typed donors. Study conclusions and caveats: Sequencing likely produced, as an artifact, a cluster of highly shared sequence variants.

60 Vbeta and 13 Jbeta primers were used in PCR. Repertoires were generated with immunoSEQ multiplex PCR, while TCRdb's copy carries only in-frame clones and drops some. The table has fewer than 250,000 clones, about four fifths seen once. Turning to this clone: No antigen is known for it.

Healthy donors of bone marrow made up the group. Per the germline V gene, CDR1 is ENHRY and CDR2 is SYGVKD. The CDR3 is 12 residues long. The V end lost 4 bases, the J end lost 5 bases, and 8 bases lay between the germline ends. The receptor's source is a woman aged 45-59 years in good health and CMV-seropositive. What was sequenced was PBMCs. The V gene is TRBV10-3, the J gene TRBJ1-2; D is uncertain. The CDR3 spells CAISGGDYGYTF. The CDR3 region has the DNA TGTGCCATCAGTGGGGGAGATTATGGCTACACCTTC.